The 11 T cell receptor beta chains below come from one sample, sequenced in a study of blood T cells in healthy people across ages. Next came a second PCR, run for about 7 to 12 cycles, which used a sample-barcoded 5' primer along with a J-beta primer mix. One entry per CDR3 protein, called by TCRdb with MiXCR from the 5' RACE reads. The sample yields 800,000 to 950,000 distinct CDR3 sequences, roughly 40% seen once. Specimen: blood. The receptors stem from a man younger than 30 in good health.

This clonotype appeared many times. The chain employs TRBV12-3 or TRBV12-4 and TRBJ2-3; TRBD1 matches 8 bases. The CDR3 loop spans 13 amino acids. The V segment lost 5 bases and the J segment 6 bases; nucleotides outside the gene matches: 4. CDR3 loop: CASSLGQVDTQYF. Here the CDR3 DNA reads TGTGCCAGCAGTCTGGGACAGGTCGATACGCAGTATTTT.

This clonotype has ten or more counts. The chain uses TRBV20-1 and TRBJ1-2; 9 bases line up with TRBD1. The length of the CDR3 is 13 residues. Trimming removed 6 bases from V and 4 bases from J; junction bases left unmatched: 6. CDR1 is DFQATT, CDR2 SNEGSKA, per germline (reference sequence). The CDR3 DNA follows: TGCAGTGCCGGGGGACAGGGAATCTATGGCTACACCTTC. As protein: CSAGGQGIYGYTF.

This clonotype has only a few counts. The chain employs TRBV28 and TRBJ1-5; a weak D match, TRBD1 (5 bases). Germline CDR1 is MDHEN and CDR2 is SYDVKM. V gave up 6 bases and J gave up 0 bases, with 12 bases separating them. The CDR3 spans 15 residues. The CDR3 DNA reads TGTGCCAGCAGAACCGGAGGGGATAGCAATCAGCCCCAGCATTTT. Its protein is CASRTGGDSNQPQHF. Using reference TRBV28 and TRBJ1-5 for the parts outside the CDR3, the full variable domain is DVKVTQSSRYLVKRTGEKVFLECVQDMDHENMFWYRQDPGLGLRLIYFSYDVKMKEKGDIPEGYSVSREKKERFSLILESASTNQTSMYLCASRTGGDSNQPQHFGDGTRLSIL.

With respect to this clonotype: A single base separates this from a much larger clone, so it may be a read error. The J gene is TRBJ2-5, the V gene TRBV10-3; D uncertain. The J call may be mistaken, given a closer DNA end match to TRBJ2-1. The length of the CDR3 is 14 residues. The germline V gene encodes CDR1 ENHRY and CDR2 SYGVKD. CDR3 nucleotides: TGTGCCATCAGTGAGTCGGGCGGCCAAGAGACCCAGTTCTTC. Translation: CAISESGGQETQFF.

This clonotype was detected only a few times. This chain links TRBV14 with TRBJ1-5, with TRBD1 as a possible D gene (5 bases). CDR3 length equals 13 residues. The V and J ends lost 1 base and 9 bases respectively, with 10 bases between them. The germline gives CDR1 SGHDN, CDR2 FVKESK. The CDR3 nucleotides read TGTGCCAGCAGCCAAGCGCTGCAGGGGCCCCAGCATTTT. Its protein is CASSQALQGPQHF.

This chain connects TRBV20-1 to TRBJ1-5; a possible D gene is TRBD1 (6 bases). The CDR3 sequence is 14 residues long. The germline CDR1 and CDR2 sequences are DFQATT and SNEGSKA (reference sequence). V lost 6 bases and J 10 bases, leaving 22 bases between the germline ends. CDR3 coding DNA: TGCAGTGCCGATCCCGGTGGGCAGGGGTTTCCCCAGCATTTT. It yields the protein CSADPGGQGFPQHF.

CDR3 DNA sequence: TGCAGTGCTAGTCTCTACGCTAAAATAGGGGGCCCCGGGCCGGGCTATGGCTACACCTTC. Residues: CSASLYAKIGGPGPGYGYTF. This chain joins TRBV20-1 and TRBJ1-2; the match to TRBD1 covers 7 bases. Unmatched junction bases numbered 26, after V lost 3 bases and J lost 4 bases. The CDR3 extends over 20 amino acids. Germline CDR1 reads DFQATT; CDR2 reads SNEGSKA (reference sequence).

This clonotype has just a few counts. The V call is TRBV29-1, the J call TRBJ2-7, with 11 bases identical to TRBD2. Looked up from germline, CDR1 is SQVTM and CDR2 is ANQGSEA. The CDR3 is 14 residues long. Trimming cost V 6 bases and J 2 bases; bases outside gene matches: 6. The CDR3 sequence is CSVTPGLAAYEQYF. The CDR3 nucleotides read TGCAGCGTCACGCCGGGACTAGCGGCCTACGAGCAGTACTTC.

Only a few counts were recorded for this clonotype. The V gene is TRBV20-1, the J gene TRBJ1-6; D call uncertain. The CDR3 contains 14 residues. Trimming removed 1 base at V and 5 bases at J, with 9 bases between. Per germline, CDR1 DFQATT and CDR2 SNEGSKA (reference sequence). The CDR3 DNA follows: TGCAGTGCTAGAGTCCAGAGTAATAATTCACCCCTCCACTTT. Its translation: CSARVQSNNSPLHF.

This clonotype has only a few counts. The CDR3 loop is CASSQSRVWKYNEQFF. The CDR3 DNA sequence: TGTGCCAGCAGTCAGAGCAGGGTATGGAAATACAATGAGCAGTTCTTC. J is TRBJ2-1 and V is TRBV6-1, with D possibly being TRBD1 (5 bases). The CDR3 length is 16 residues. V shed 5 bases and J shed 4 bases, with 18 bases lying between them. Per germline, CDR1 MNHNS and CDR2 SASEGT.

In this sample, this clonotype turned up many times. This rearrangement joins TRBV12-3 or TRBV12-4 to TRBJ1-2; the D is unclear. CDR3 size: 13 residues. Trimming took off 5 bases at V and 8 bases at J, with 15 bases between the two ends. CDR3: CASSPRVGMGYTF. CDR3 DNA sequence: TGTGCCAGCAGTCCCCGGGTCGGGATGGGCTACACCTTC.